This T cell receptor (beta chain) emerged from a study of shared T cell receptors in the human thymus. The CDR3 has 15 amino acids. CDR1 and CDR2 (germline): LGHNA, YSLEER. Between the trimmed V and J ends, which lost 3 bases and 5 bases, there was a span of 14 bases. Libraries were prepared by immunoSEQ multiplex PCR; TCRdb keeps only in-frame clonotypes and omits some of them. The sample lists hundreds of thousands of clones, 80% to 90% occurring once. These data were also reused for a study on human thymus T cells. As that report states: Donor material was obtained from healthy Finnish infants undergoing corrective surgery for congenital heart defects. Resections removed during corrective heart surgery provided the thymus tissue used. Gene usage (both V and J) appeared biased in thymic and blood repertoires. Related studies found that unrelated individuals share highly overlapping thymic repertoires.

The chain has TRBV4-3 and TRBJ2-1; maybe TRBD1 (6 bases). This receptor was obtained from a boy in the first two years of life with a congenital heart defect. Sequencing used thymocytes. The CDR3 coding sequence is TGCGCCAGCAGCCACGGATGGGACACCCACAATGAGCAGTTCTTC. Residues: CASSHGWDTHNEQFF.